The 6 T cell receptor beta chains presented below share a single source sample, sequenced in a study of cytomegalovirus exposure and HLA in healthy donors. Use of 60 Vbeta and 13 Jbeta primers characterized the PCR. Using immunoSEQ multiplex PCR, the repertoire was profiled, and TCRdb retains in-frame clones only, with some absent. The sample shows 190,000 or so clones, over 80% of them seen only once. The specimen was PBMCs. The receptors come from a man between 50 and 59 years old in good health and CMV-seronegative.

This chain connects TRBV28 to TRBJ2-5, with 8 bases identical to TRBD2. V trimming: 5 bases; J trimming: 3 bases; junction bases outside the gene matches: 11. Germline lookup yields CDR1 MDHEN and CDR2 SYDVKM. The CDR3 extends over 16 amino acids. In nucleotides, the CDR3 is TGTGCCAGCAGTGGTGGGGGCGGGAGGCTCAAAGAGACCCAGTACTTC. It codes for CASSGGGGRLKETQYF.

This clone occurred once. This sequence joins TRBV2 and TRBJ2-5; a possible D gene is TRBD1 (5 bases). The J call is doubtful: the DNA matches TRBJ2-7 better. Per germline, CDR1 SNHLY and CDR2 FYNNEI. The length of the CDR3 is 15 residues. Here the CDR3 reads CASSEAQAPAYEQYF. CDR3 coding DNA: TGTGCCAGCAGTGAAGCACAGGCTCCTGCCTACGAGCAGTACTTC.

This chain connects TRBV28 to TRBJ1-5; D is unresolved. Trimming took off 2 bases at V and 2 bases at J, with 10 bases between the two ends. Per the germline V gene, CDR1 is MDHEN and CDR2 is SYDVKM. The CDR3 is 15 amino acids. This CDR3 reads CASSLRQSGNQPQHF. The CDR3, as DNA: TGTGCCAGCAGTTTACGACAATCTGGCAATCAGCCCCAGCATTTT. Using reference TRBV28 and TRBJ1-5 for the parts outside the CDR3, the full variable domain is DVKVTQSSRYLVKRTGEKVFLECVQDMDHENMFWYRQDPGLGLRLIYFSYDVKMKEKGDIPEGYSVSREKKERFSLILESASTNQTSMYLCASSLRQSGNQPQHFGDGTRLSIL.

The chain combines TRBV28 with TRBJ2-1; D gene ambiguous. Germline CDR1 reads MDHEN; CDR2 reads SYDVKM. The CDR3 runs 12 residues. The V and J ends lost 2 bases and 6 bases respectively, with 5 bases between them. CDR3 in amino acids: CASSLEVNEQFF. The CDR3 DNA reads as TGTGCCAGCAGTTTAGAGGTCAATGAGCAGTTCTTC.

The chain uses TRBV4-1 and TRBJ1-1, with 7 bases fitting TRBD1. V lost 4 bases and J lost 3; bases outside the gene matches: 11. The germline V gene has CDR1 MGHRA and CDR2 YSYEKL. CDR3 size: 16 residues. The CDR3 nucleotides read TGCGCCAGCAGCCCTACAGGGGCCGCAGGGTACACTGAAGCTTTCTTT. Its translation: CASSPTGAAGYTEAFF.

The chain joins TRBV5-1 to TRBJ1-2, with D tentatively TRBD1 (5 bases). This CDR3 spans 14 amino acids. The germline gives CDR1 SGHRS, CDR2 YFSETQ. Trimming left V 1 base short and J 4 bases short, with 11 bases between. The CDR3: CASSLSQGIYGYTF. The CDR3 nucleotides read TGCGCCAGCAGCTTGAGTCAGGGTATCTATGGCTACACCTTC.